A selection of T cell receptor beta chains follows, all from one sample in a study of blood T cell repertoires in COVID-19. The data were produced by immunoSEQ multiplex PCR, yet TCRdb's version contains in-frame clones alone and is incomplete. The sample lists about 220,000 clones; 84% were seen once. Sequenced material: peripheral blood. The source is a man aged 25 to 40 with active or convalescent COVID-19. The CDR3 runs from the conserved cysteine through the conserved F or W. A D gene is named only where the DNA matches it firmly. Expanded clones are given a class, and other clones once, few, many or no size at all.

j_call	v_call	d_call	clone_size	cdr3_aa	cdr3_nt
TRBJ1-1	TRBV14	TRBD1	.	CASSLQGAWGMNTEAFF	TGTGCCAGCAGCCTCCAGGGGGCTTGGGGCATGAACACTGAAGCTTTCTTT
TRBJ1-2	TRBV7-8	TRBD1	.	CASSLGGQDNYGYTF	TGTGCCAGCAGCTTAGGGGGACAGGATAACTATGGCTACACCTTC
TRBJ1-1	TRBV13	TRBD1	.	CASSLAAAGTVPSGTEAFF	TGTGCCAGCAGCTTAGCTGCCGCCGGGACAGTCCCATCGGGAACTGAAGCTTTCTTT
TRBJ2-7	TRBV6-6	.	once	CASSYSADYEQYF	TGTGCCAGCAGTTACTCGGCGGACTACGAGCAGTACTTC
TRBJ2-2	TRBV6-2/TRBV6-3	.	.	CASSSAGLGGTGELFF	TGTGCCAGCAGCTCTGCCGGGCTAGGGGGAACCGGGGAGCTGTTTTTT
TRBJ2-2	TRBV5-1	TRBD1	.	CASSSDRAGTGELFF	TGCGCCAGCAGCTCCGACAGGGCGGGCACCGGGGAGCTGTTTTTT
TRBJ1-1	TRBV7-8	.	.	CASSPLRDSNTEAFF	TGTGCCAGCAGCCCTCTACGGGACTCGAACACTGAAGCTTTCTTT
TRBJ1-5	TRBV15	TRBD1	few	CATSSPGQAYSNQPQHF	TGTGCCACCAGCAGTCCCGGACAGGCCTATAGCAATCAGCCCCAGCATTTT
TRBJ2-5	TRBV19	.	.	CASSISGQRETQYF	TGTGCCAGTAGTATATCCGGACAGAGGGAGACCCAGTACTTC
TRBJ1-1	TRBV7-8	.	.	CASSPLLPGGVAEAFF	TGTGCCAGCAGCCCCCTCCTCCCGGGAGGCGTGGCTGAAGCTTTCTTT
TRBJ2-7	TRBV13	.	.	CASSLLSPVGAIPPYEQYF	TGTGCCAGCAGCTTATTATCCCCAGTTGGGGCGATACCCCCCTACGAGCAGTACTTC
TRBJ2-1	TRBV5-1	.	.	CASSLGTTAEQFF	TGCGCCAGCAGCTTGGGGACTACTGCGGAGCAGTTCTTC
TRBJ2-3	TRBV7-9	.	.	CASKPGGGGTDTQYF	TGTGCCAGCAAACCCGGTGGGGGCGGCACAGATACGCAGTATTTT
TRBJ1-2	TRBV4-3	.	few	CASSQEWQGIYGYTF	TGCGCCAGCAGCCAAGAGTGGCAGGGCATCTATGGCTACACCTTC
TRBJ2-4	TRBV19	TRBD1	.	CASQDRANKNIQYF	TGTGCCAGCCAGGACAGGGCGAACAAAAACATTCAGTACTTC
TRBJ1-2	TRBV7-2	.	.	CASSSHRVESGYTF	TGTGCCAGCAGCTCTCACAGGGTAGAGAGTGGCTACACCTTC
TRBJ1-6	TRBV5-6	TRBD1	.	CASSLGDRNSPLHF	TGTGCCAGCAGCTTGGGGGACAGAAATTCACCCCTCCACTTT
TRBJ2-7	TRBV28	TRBD1	.	CASRSTGTGIYEQYF	TGTGCCAGCAGATCAACCGGGACAGGGATCTACGAGCAGTACTTC
TRBJ1-1	TRBV12-5	TRBD1	few	CASGLSLTGVSTEAFF	TGTGCTAGTGGTTTGAGCCTCACAGGGGTTTCTACTGAAGCTTTCTTT
TRBJ2-7	TRBV28	TRBD2	.	CASTPGGELGASYEQYF	TGTGCCAGCACCCCCGGGGGGGAGTTGGGAGCGTCCTACGAGCAGTACTTC
TRBJ2-1	TRBV4-3	TRBD1	.	CASSLGTGSLYEQFF	TGCGCCAGCAGCCTCGGGACAGGGTCCCTCTATGAGCAGTTCTTC
TRBJ2-3	TRBV6-6	.	.	CASSLGGSTDTQYF	TGTGCCAGCAGTCTCGGGGGTTCCACAGATACGCAGTATTTT
TRBJ1-3	TRBV2	TRBD1	.	CAGEQGAGNTIYF	TGTGCCGGAGAACAGGGGGCCGGAAACACCATATATTTT
TRBJ2-2	TRBV4-3	TRBD2	.	CASSQDSLAGGHTGELFF	TGCGCCAGCAGCCAAGATTCGCTAGCGGGGGGACACACCGGGGAGCTGTTTTTT
TRBJ1-2	TRBV7-9	.	few	CASSLRGTNYGYTF	TGTGCCAGCAGCTTAAGGGGCACAAACTATGGCTACACCTTC
TRBJ1-6	TRBV27	TRBD1	.	CASSPQGQTYNSPLHF	TGTGCCAGCAGTCCCCAGGGACAGACCTATAATTCACCCCTCCACTTT
TRBJ2-7	TRBV2	.	.	CAVSGTRRQGEQYF	TGTGCCGTCTCGGGGACAAGAAGGCAAGGCGAGCAGTACTTC
TRBJ1-1	TRBV30	.	.	CAWSLGSEAFF	TGTGCCTGGAGCCTGGGCAGCGAAGCTTTCTTT
TRBJ1-6	TRBV6-5	.	few	CASSSTGTNYSPLHF	TGTGCCAGCAGTTCCACCGGGACAAATTATTCACCCCTCCACTTT
TRBJ2-3	TRBV19	TRBD1	.	CASMGMGMGQVRTDTQYF	TGTGCCAGTATGGGTATGGGAATGGGACAGGTACGCACAGATACGCAGTATTTT
TRBJ2-3	TRBV28	.	.	CASSFDYGDTDTQYF	TGTGCCAGCAGTTTCGATTACGGTGACACAGATACGCAGTATTTT
TRBJ1-2	TRBV28	TRBD1	.	CASSFPRGRGYGYTF	TGTGCCAGCAGTTTCCCCAGGGGGCGAGGCTATGGCTACACCTTC
TRBJ2-7	TRBV7-9	.	.	CASSPLGYEQYF	TGTGCCAGCAGCCCCCTCGGCTACGAGCAGTACTTC
TRBJ2-7	TRBV7-3	.	.	CASSQDGARYEQYF	TGTGCCAGCAGCCAAGATGGGGCACGCTACGAGCAGTACTTC
TRBJ2-1	TRBV3-1/TRBV3-2	.	.	CASRTFPIEQFF	TGTGCCAGCAGAACTTTCCCAATTGAGCAGTTCTTC
TRBJ1-5	TRBV2	.	.	CASRAEGTPNQPQHF	TGTGCCAGCAGAGCGGAAGGGACACCTAATCAGCCCCAGCATTTT
TRBJ2-7	TRBV6-4	TRBD2	.	CASSPLTSGRAYEQYF	TGTGCCAGCAGTCCCCTAACTAGCGGGAGGGCCTACGAGCAGTACTTC
TRBJ1-2	TRBV7-2	.	.	CASSPRGGVGYTF	TGTGCCAGCAGCCCACGAGGGGGGGTAGGCTACACCTTC
TRBJ2-2	TRBV5-6	TRBD2	.	CASSALGSGGTGELFF	TGTGCCAGCAGCGCACTAGGCAGCGGGGGCACCGGGGAGCTGTTTTTT
TRBJ2-6	TRBV24-1	.	.	CATSPVGAGANVLTF	TGTGCCACCAGTCCGGTTGGTGCTGGGGCCAACGTCCTGACTTTC
TRBJ2-2	TRBV4-1	TRBD2	once	CASSQTSGGRTHTGELFF	TGCGCCAGCAGCCAAACTAGCGGGGGCCGAACCCATACCGGGGAGCTGTTTTTT
TRBJ2-7	TRBV27	.	.	CASSLAGAPYEQYF	TGTGCCAGCAGCCTGGCGGGGGCCCCCTACGAGCAGTACTTC
TRBJ1-2	TRBV21-1	.	.	CASSKGWGFEGYGYTF	TGTGCCAGCAGCAAGGGATGGGGTTTCGAGGGCTATGGCTACACCTTC
TRBJ1-3	TRBV7-2	TRBD1	.	CASSLVGTGHSGNTIYF	TGTGCCAGCAGCTTAGTGGGGACAGGACACTCTGGAAACACCATATATTTT
TRBJ2-7	TRBV27	TRBD2	.	CASRISGSEQYF	TGTGCCAGCAGGATTAGCGGGAGCGAGCAGTACTTC
TRBJ1-2	TRBV4-2	.	.	CASSQVKAAANYGYTF	TGTGCCAGCAGCCAAGTAAAGGCGGCCGCTAACTATGGCTACACCTTC
TRBJ1-1	TRBV7-8	.	.	CASSVFRVLGTEAFF	TGTGCCAGCAGCGTCTTCAGGGTCCTCGGGACTGAAGCTTTCTTT
TRBJ1-1	TRBV23-1	.	.	CAAHPLNTEAFF	TGCGCCGCGCATCCACTGAACACTGAAGCTTTCTTT
TRBJ1-1	TRBV6-4	.	.	CASSQQGGTEAFF	TGTGCCAGCAGTCAGCAGGGTGGCACTGAAGCTTTCTTT
TRBJ2-7	TRBV6-2/TRBV6-3	.	few	CASSSGKQYF	TGTGCCAGCAGCTCAGGGAAGCAGTACTTC
TRBJ1-2	TRBV28	.	.	CASTGADLYGYTF	TGTGCCAGCACTGGGGCCGATCTCTATGGCTACACCTTC
TRBJ2-1	TRBV19	.	once	CASSSAEFQYNEQFF	TGTGCCAGTAGTAGCGCCGAATTTCAATACAATGAGCAGTTCTTC
TRBJ2-1	TRBV19	.	.	CASSNFGGYEQFF	TGTGCCAGTAGTAACTTTGGCGGGTATGAGCAGTTCTTC
TRBJ1-4	TRBV30	.	few	CASLYADEKLFF	TGTGCCAGTCTCTACGCGGATGAAAAACTGTTTTTT
TRBJ2-3	TRBV9	TRBD2	.	CASSLGGTDTQYF	TGTGCCAGCAGCTTGGGGGGGACAGATACGCAGTATTTT
TRBJ1-2	TRBV5-6	.	.	CASSLGQGIPTYYGYTF	TGTGCCAGCAGCTTGGGGCAGGGGATTCCTACCTATTATGGCTACACCTTC
TRBJ1-5	TRBV7-6	TRBD1	.	CASSFIGQGNQPQHF	TGTGCCAGCAGCTTTATTGGACAGGGCAATCAGCCCCAGCATTTT